The present T cell receptor beta chain was sequenced within a study of OX40 agonist ivuxolimab in advanced cancers. Sequencing was performed with immunoSEQ multiplex PCR; in TCRdb, only in-frame clones are kept and a portion is missing. The table lists 60,000 or so clones, 86% of them singletons. Samples of blood were obtained at baseline, on cycle 4 day 1, and on cycle 7 day 1. The clonotype was recovered from an adult with an advanced solid tumor such as melanoma, head and neck, liver or kidney cancer. Sample: CD4+ or CD8+ T cells sorted from blood, taken in a trial of the OX40 agonist ivuxolimab.

The CDR3 sequence is CASTPGDLGGYTF. The CDR3 DNA follows: TGCGCCAGCACCCCGGGGGATCTTGGGGGCTACACCTTC. The rearrangement joins TRBV5-1 to TRBJ1-2; tentatively, D is TRBD1 (5 bases). The ends were cut back, 6 bases at V and 8 bases at J, with 17 bases in the middle. Per germline, CDR1 SGHRS and CDR2 YFSETQ. The CDR3 contains 13 residues.